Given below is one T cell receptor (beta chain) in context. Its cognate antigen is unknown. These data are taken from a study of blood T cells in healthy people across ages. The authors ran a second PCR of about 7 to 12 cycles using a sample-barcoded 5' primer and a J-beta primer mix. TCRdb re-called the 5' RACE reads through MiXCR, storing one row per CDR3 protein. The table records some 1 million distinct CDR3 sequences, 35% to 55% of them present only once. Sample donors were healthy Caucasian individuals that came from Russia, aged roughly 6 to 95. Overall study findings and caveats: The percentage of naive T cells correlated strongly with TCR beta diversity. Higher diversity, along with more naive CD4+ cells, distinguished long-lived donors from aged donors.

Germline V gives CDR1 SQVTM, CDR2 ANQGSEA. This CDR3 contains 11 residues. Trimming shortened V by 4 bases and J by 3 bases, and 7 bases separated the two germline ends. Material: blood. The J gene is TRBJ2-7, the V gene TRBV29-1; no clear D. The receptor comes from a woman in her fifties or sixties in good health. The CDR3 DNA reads TGCAGCGTTGGCACTAACTACGAGCAGTACTTC. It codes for CSVGTNYEQYF.